This record concerns one T cell receptor beta chain sequence. Its antigen target is currently unknown. Base-call qualities are not available, and no considerably larger clone is one nucleotide away. The sample contains more than one DNA sequence encoding this CDR3. The sample is drawn from a study of OX40 agonist ivuxolimab in advanced cancers. Regarding the research as a whole: The costimulatory receptor OX40 (CD134) was targeted by ivuxolimab, a fully human IgG2 agonistic monoclonal antibody. Intravenous ivuxolimab was administered to patients every 2 weeks at six dose levels: 0.01, 0.1, 0.3, 1.5, 3 and 10 mg/kg. Among the 50 to 55 dose-escalation patients, 19 had hepatocellular carcinoma, roughly 15 melanoma, 9 renal cell carcinoma and 9 head and neck cancer. In the dose-escalation cohort, around four fifths of patients were male, and the mean age was roughly 56 years with a range of about 20 to 80. Prior anti-PD-1, anti-PD-L1 or anti-CTLA-4 therapy was permitted, and less than 45% of dose-escalation patients had received checkpoint inhibitors. Three dose-escalation patients achieved partial responses, one with hepatocellular carcinoma and two with cutaneous melanoma. The point of sequencing TCRbeta in the periphery was to test whether ivuxolimab changed TCR sequence diversity and drove clonal T-cell expansion. The paper reports the monotherapy dose-escalation portion (N of about 47 patients) of the phase I ivuxolimab trial. The study at large found these results: After ivuxolimab, more expanded clones were found on average in CD8+ T cells than in CD4+ T cells. In the 0.1-3.0 mg/kg groups, partial responders had among the lowest normalized peripheral clonal expansion, particularly in CD8+ T cells. Low levels of normalized T-cell clonal expansion were also shown by some nonresponding patients. Which antigens the clonally expanded peripheral T cells were specific for was not determined. At doses of 0.1 to 3.0 mg/kg, clonal expansion of both CD4+ and CD8+ T cells in blood was seen between baseline and week 6.

Genomic DNA was extracted from sorted cells for sequencing of the TCRbeta CDR3 region. The immunoSEQ Assay was used to sequence the TCRbeta CDR3 regions. TCRdb limited this immuneACCESS table to in-frame rearrangements with V and J called. A share of clones is missing; checked studies link under half to unresolved V genes, and the rest is unexplained. A total of under 90,000 clones appear in this sample, more than 80% of them only once. Approximately 0.2% of the sample comes from the top ten. The CDR3, from cysteine to phenylalanine, totals 18 residues. The only DNA kept is the CDR3, 54 bases in frame from the first base. The germline V and J ends show losses of 4 bases and 7 bases respectively, and no gene match explains 22 bases of the junction. CDR1 SGHRS and CDR2 YFSETQ were looked up in the germline V gene. The trial excluded patients who had a history of autoimmune disease or who were on systemic immunosuppression. In every dose cohort, peripheral blood was drawn for TCR sequencing at baseline, cycle 4 day 1, and cycle 7 day 1. The samples were drawn from a first-in-human, open-label, multicenter phase I dose-escalation trial of ivuxolimab. Adults with locally advanced or metastatic head and neck squamous cell, hepatocellular, melanoma or renal cell carcinoma were enrolled in the trial. Before TCR sequencing, CD4+ and CD8+ T cells were separately sorted from peripheral blood.

The receptor chain draws on TRBV5-1 and TRBJ1-2, with TRBD1 identical over 7 junction bases. The TCR sequence derives from an adult with an advanced solid tumor such as melanoma, head and neck, liver or kidney cancer. The material sequenced was CD4+ or CD8+ T cells sorted from blood, taken in a trial of the OX40 agonist ivuxolimab. The nucleotides are TGCGCCAGCAGCGGGGGCGGTCTGAGGGGGCAAGATCTAGGTGGCTACACCTTC. Its protein product is CASSGGGLRGQDLGGYTF.